Detailed here is one T cell receptor (beta chain). Its antigen is not identified. The authors sorted CD4+ and CD8+ T cells from PBMCs. This sample is part of a study of CD8+ T cells in alopecia areata. cDNA reverse transcribed from extracted RNA served as the sequencing template. Clones were sequenced by immunoSEQ multiplex PCR, and TCRdb holds only the in-frame ones, with some missing. The sample has almost 250,000 clones; around 67% are singletons. Overall study findings and caveats: Patients shared TCRs less clearly than mice did, possibly owing to HLA. Clonality in lesional scalp, especially alopecia totalis/universalis, exceeded that of normal scalp.

Germline loops: CDR1 SGHRS, CDR2 YFSETQ. V lost 3 bases and J lost 4, with 16 bases in between. CDR3 length: 15 amino acids. Sequences were derived from CD4+ T cells sorted from blood, sampled at week 0. The J gene is TRBJ2-5, the V gene TRBV5-1; TRBD2 is a possible D gene (6 bases). This clonotype was sampled from a human donor with alopecia areata. The CDR3 sequence: CASSSGGIESETQYF. CDR3 DNA sequence: TGCGCCAGCAGCTCTGGCGGGATAGAGTCAGAGACCCAGTACTTC.